The next 19 T cell receptor beta chains were all read from a single sample in a study of T cells in Graves' hyperthyroidism and ophthalmopathy. TCR beta CDR3 region amplification was performed from RNA transcripts. A set of HTBI primers served as the primers for a first-round RT-PCR of the TCR CDR3. TCRdb recomputed calls from the multiplex PCR reads with MiXCR, one row per CDR3 protein. Of some 770,000 distinct CDR3 sequences listed, about a sixth are singletons. The sequencing input was blood. These receptors were obtained from a man younger than 35 with Graves' hyperthyroidism.

This clonotype was recorded a few times. The V call is TRBV6-5, the J call TRBJ2-3; TRBD2 might be the D (5 bases). CDR1 is MNHEY and CDR2 is SVGAGI in the germline V gene. V lost 2 bases and J lost 2, with 11 bases in between. The CDR3 length is 15 residues. CDR3 amino acids: CASSYRGTNTDTQYF. The CDR3 DNA follows: TGTGCCAGCAGTTACCGGGGTACCAACACAGATACGCAGTATTTT.

Many counts were recorded for this clonotype. The chain couples TRBV2 to TRBJ2-7, with TRBD1 identical over 10 bases. J gave up 4 bases and V 10 bases, and 10 bases lay outside the gene matches. This CDR3 has 14 residues. Germline-derived CDR1 and CDR2 are SNHLY and FYNNEI. The CDR3 DNA is TGTGCCATCCTCCGGGACAGGGGCCAGTACGAGCAGTACTTC. It translates to CAILRDRGQYEQYF.

This clonotype was observed a single time. The chain recombines TRBV7-9 with TRBJ2-2, with 7 bases lining up with TRBD2. Germline V gene data show CDR1 as SEHNR and CDR2 as FQNEAQ (reference sequence). This CDR3 is 15 amino acids long. The V and J ends lost 1 base and 4 bases, in that order; junction bases with no gene match: 3. The CDR3: CASSLVSGGTGELFF. CDR3 sequence (DNA): TGTGCCAGCAGCTTAGTCTCGGGAGGCACCGGGGAGCTGTTTTTT.

In regard to this clonotype: No conserved phenylalanine or tryptophan ends this CDR3, so it is likely a read error. The V gene is TRBV5-1, the J gene TRBJ1-1; 10 nucleotides match TRBD1. The CDR3 runs 16 residues. With 1 base clipped from V and 1 base from J, the junction kept 4 bases outside the gene matches. Germline lookup yields CDR1 SGHRS and CDR2 YFSETQ. The CDR3 bases are TGCGCCAGCAGCTTGATGGGGACAGGGGCGAACACTGAAGCTTTCCTT. Protein: CASSLMGTGANTEAFL.

This clonotype was observed a few times. This chain links TRBV30 with TRBJ2-2, with 7 bases matching TRBD2. The CDR3 covers 16 residues. The V segment lost 2 bases and the J segment 2 bases; nucleotides outside the gene matches: 8. The germline V gene encodes CDR1 GTSNPN and CDR2 SVGIG (reference sequence). Here the CDR3 reads CAWSPRSGLNTGELFF. The DNA of the CDR3 is TGTGCCTGGAGTCCTCGTAGCGGGCTAAACACCGGGGAGCTGTTTTTT. Full variable domain (rest looked up from reference TRBV30 and TRBJ2-2): SQTIHQWPATLVQPVGSPLSLECTVEGTSNPNLYWYRQAAGRGLQLLFYSVGIGQISSEVPQNLSASRPQDRQFILSSKKLLLSDSGFYLCAWSPRSGLNTGELFFGEGSRLTVL.

This clonotype was detected ten times or more. J is TRBJ2-1 and V is TRBV28; D may be TRBD2 (6 bases). Trimming took 3 bases from V and 1 from J, leaving 22 bases between them. The CDR3 contains 19 residues. Germline V gives CDR1 MDHEN, CDR2 SYDVKM. The DNA for the CDR3 is TGTGCCAGCAGTTTGGGGCCCCCTTGGGAGGCGGGATCCTACAATGAGCAGTTCTTC. It specifies CASSLGPPWEAGSYNEQFF. Full variable domain (remainder filled in from reference TRBV28 and TRBJ2-1): DVKVTQSSRYLVKRTGEKVFLECVQDMDHENMFWYRQDPGLGLRLIYFSYDVKMKEKGDIPEGYSVSREKKERFSLILESASTNQTSMYLCASSLGPPWEAGSYNEQFFGPGTRLTVL.

The rearrangement links TRBV11-2 to TRBJ2-1; the match to TRBD2 covers 16 bases. The CDR3 sequence is 18 residues long. Germline assignment: CDR1 SGHAT and CDR2 FQNNGV. V trimming: 6 bases; J trimming: 0 bases; junction bases outside the gene matches: 5. Written as DNA, the CDR3 is TGTGCCAGCAGAAAGGGACTAGCGGGAGGGAGCTCCTACAATGAGCAGTTCTTC. Translating gives CASRKGLAGGSSYNEQFF.

Ten or more counts support this clonotype. The rearrangement links TRBV18 to TRBJ1-1; tentatively, D is TRBD1 (5 bases). This CDR3 has 16 amino acids. Germline V gene sequence: CDR1 KGHSH, CDR2 LQKENI. The ends were cut back, 2 bases at V and 1 base at J, with 14 bases in the middle. Written as DNA, the CDR3 is TGTGCCAGCTCACCAAATGGGGGGTGGGCGAACACTGAAGCTTTCTTT. Protein product: CASSPNGGWANTEAFF.

This clonotype has ten or more counts. Here the CDR3 reads CASSYRDYEQYF. The CDR3 DNA reads TGTGCCAGCAGTTACAGGGATTACGAGCAGTACTTC. The chain joins TRBV6-2 or TRBV6-3 to TRBJ2-7, with D unclear. The CDR3 has 12 residues. V gave up 2 bases and J gave up 4 bases, with 6 bases separating them. The germline gives CDR1 MNHEY, CDR2 SVGEGT.

This clonotype has at least ten counts. CDR3 sequence (DNA): TGTGCCAGCAGAGCCGGGACAGGGCGGGTCGGGGAGCTGTTTTTT. This sequence encodes CASRAGTGRVGELFF. The chain couples TRBV2 to TRBJ2-2; 9 nucleotides match TRBD1. Trimming took 6 bases from V and 7 from J; bases not matched to a gene: 9. Germline lookup yields CDR1 SNHLY and CDR2 FYNNEI. The CDR3 is made up of 15 amino acids. The full variable domain, with the rest looked up from reference TRBV2 and TRBJ2-2, is EPEVTQTPSHQVTQMGQEVILRCVPISNHLYFYWYRQILGQKVEFLVSFYNNEISEKSEIFDDQFSVERPDGSNFTLKIRSTKLEDSAMYFCASRAGTGRVGELFFGEGSRLTVL.

This clonotype was seen at least ten times. CDR3 in amino acids: CASSPRLAGVREQFF. CDR3 in DNA: TGTGCCAGCAGCCCTCGACTAGCGGGAGTCCGGGAGCAGTTCTTC. The rearrangement links TRBV7-8 to TRBJ2-1; 12 bases are shared with TRBD2. In germline, CDR1 is SGHVS, CDR2 FQNEAQ. The V segment lost 5 bases and the J segment 10 bases; nucleotides outside the gene matches: 9. This CDR3 region has 15 residues.

This clonotype came up many times. The J gene is TRBJ2-5, the V gene TRBV12-3 or TRBV12-4; tentative D call: TRBD2 (6 bases). Trimming removed 6 bases at V and 0 bases at J, with 14 bases between. The CDR3 covers 15 residues. In DNA, the CDR3 is TGTGCCAGCAGCCAGGGACTTCCGTACCAAGAGACCCAGTACTTC. It codes for CASSQGLPYQETQYF.

This clonotype was observed a few times. The chain carries TRBV10-3 and TRBJ1-2, with D possibly matching TRBD1 (5 bases). Per the germline V gene, CDR1 is ENHRY and CDR2 is SYGVKD. The CDR3 is made up of 14 amino acids. Trimming took off 2 bases at V and 2 bases at J, with 9 bases between the two ends. The CDR3 DNA reads as TGTGCCATCAGTGAGAAAGCAGGGAACTATGGCTACACCTTC. This sequence encodes CAISEKAGNYGYTF.

This rearrangement joins TRBV11-2 to TRBJ2-5, with TRBD2 as a possible D gene (5 bases). Germline V lookup: CDR1 SGHAT, CDR2 FQNNGV. Trimming removed 5 bases from V and 5 bases from J, with 15 bases in between. The CDR3 runs to 14 residues. CDR3 residues: CASSRSGRRETQYF. In nucleotides, the CDR3 is TGTGCCAGCAGCCGATCGGGAAGACGGGAGACCCAGTACTTC.

The chain has TRBV20-1 and TRBJ2-7, with 9 bases identical to TRBD2. The CDR3 sequence is 14 residues long. Germline assignment: CDR1 DFQATT and CDR2 SNEGSKA (reference sequence). J gave up 3 bases and V 4 bases, and 7 bases lay outside the gene matches. For the CDR3, the DNA is TGCAGTGCTAAAAGGGCTAGCGGGATCTACGAGCAGTACTTC. It specifies CSAKRASGIYEQYF.

This clonotype was seen repeatedly, ten times or more. The chain carries TRBV7-2 and TRBJ2-7, with D possibly matching TRBD1 (5 bases). Germline V gives CDR1 SGHTA, CDR2 FQGNSA. The CDR3 is made up of 14 amino acids. Trimming removed 2 bases from V and 4 bases from J, with 12 bases in between. The CDR3 DNA reads as TGTGCCAGCAGCTTAAATCTAGGGGATTACGAGCAGTACTTC. This sequence encodes CASSLNLGDYEQYF.

The V gene is TRBV4-3, the J gene TRBJ2-3; D remains unclear. Germline CDR1 LGHNA, CDR2 YSLEER. Trimming removed 0 bases at V and 0 bases at J, with 13 bases between. The CDR3 has 17 residues. CDR3 in amino acids: CASSQESRPRSTDTQYF. The DNA of the CDR3 is TGCGCCAGCAGCCAAGAATCCCGCCCTAGGAGCACAGATACGCAGTATTTT.

In this sample, this clonotype turned up many times. The chain combines TRBV20-1 with TRBJ2-3; 12 bases map to TRBD2. This CDR3 has 15 amino acids. Germline loops: CDR1 DFQATT, CDR2 SNEGSKA (reference sequence). Trimming at V came to 3 bases and at J to 9 bases, leaving 10 bases not matched to a gene. The CDR3 nucleotides read TGCAGTGCTAGTTCGTTTGGACTAGCGGGAACCACGCAGTATTTT. This encodes CSASSFGLAGTTQYF.

This clonotype was observed a handful of times. The V and J genes are TRBV9 and TRBJ2-5; no reliable D call. The CDR3 has 11 residues. Per germline, CDR1 SGDLS and CDR2 YYNGEE. The germline V and J ends were trimmed by 7 bases and 5 bases, with 9 bases remaining between them. The CDR3 sequence is CASAARETQYF. CDR3 DNA sequence: TGTGCCAGCGCGGCCCGGGAGACCCAGTACTTC.